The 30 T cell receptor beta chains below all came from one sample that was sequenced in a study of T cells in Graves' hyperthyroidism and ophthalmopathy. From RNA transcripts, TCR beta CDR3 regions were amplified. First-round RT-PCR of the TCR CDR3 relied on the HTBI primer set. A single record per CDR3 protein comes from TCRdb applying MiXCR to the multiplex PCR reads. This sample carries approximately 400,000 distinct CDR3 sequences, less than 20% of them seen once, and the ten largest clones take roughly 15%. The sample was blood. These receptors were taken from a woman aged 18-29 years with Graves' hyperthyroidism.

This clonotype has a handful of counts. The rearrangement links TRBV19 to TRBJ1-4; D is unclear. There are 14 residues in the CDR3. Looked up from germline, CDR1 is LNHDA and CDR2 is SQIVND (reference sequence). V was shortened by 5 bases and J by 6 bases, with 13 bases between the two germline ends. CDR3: CASSLSGRHEKLFF. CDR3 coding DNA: TGTGCCAGTAGTTTGTCCGGGAGACATGAAAAACTGTTTTTT.

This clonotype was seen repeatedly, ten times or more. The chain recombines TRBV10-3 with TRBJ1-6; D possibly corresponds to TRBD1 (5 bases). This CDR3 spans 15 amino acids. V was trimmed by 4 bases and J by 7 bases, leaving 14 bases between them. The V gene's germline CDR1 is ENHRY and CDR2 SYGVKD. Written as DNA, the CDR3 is TGTGCCATCAGTGGACAAGGGGCCCTCAATTCACCCCTCCACTTT. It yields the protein CAISGQGALNSPLHF.

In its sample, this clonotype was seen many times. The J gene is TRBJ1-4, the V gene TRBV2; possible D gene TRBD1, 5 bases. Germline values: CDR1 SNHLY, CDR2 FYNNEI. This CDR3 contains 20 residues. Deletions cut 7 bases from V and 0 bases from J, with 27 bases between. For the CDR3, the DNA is TGTGCCAGCAATAGGAACCTTGGGAGGGGCCACCGTGCAACTAATGAAAAACTGTTTTTT. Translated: CASNRNLGRGHRATNEKLFF.

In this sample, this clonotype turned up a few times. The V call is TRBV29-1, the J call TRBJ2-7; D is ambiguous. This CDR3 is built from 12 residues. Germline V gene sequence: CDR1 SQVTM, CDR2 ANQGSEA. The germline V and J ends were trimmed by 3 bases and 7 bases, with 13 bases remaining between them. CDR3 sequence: CSVEGASWEQYF. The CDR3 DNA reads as TGCAGCGTTGAGGGCGCCTCTTGGGAGCAGTACTTC.

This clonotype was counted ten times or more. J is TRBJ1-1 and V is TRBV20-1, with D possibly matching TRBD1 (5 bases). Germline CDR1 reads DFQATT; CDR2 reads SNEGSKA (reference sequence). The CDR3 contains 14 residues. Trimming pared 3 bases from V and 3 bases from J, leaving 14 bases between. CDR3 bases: TGCAGTGCTAGCGAGACACCAGGGTACACTGAAGCTTTCTTT. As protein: CSASETPGYTEAFF.

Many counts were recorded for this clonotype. CDR3 region: CASSYSRTSLLEAFF. The DNA of the CDR3 is TGTGCCAGCAGTTACTCGCGGACTTCACTCCTTGAAGCTTTCTTT. The chain employs TRBV6-2 or TRBV6-3 and TRBJ1-1; D not certain. The CDR3 loop spans 15 amino acids. V was shortened by 0 bases and J by 7 bases, with 15 bases between the two germline ends. CDR1 is MNHEY, CDR2 SVGEGT, per germline.

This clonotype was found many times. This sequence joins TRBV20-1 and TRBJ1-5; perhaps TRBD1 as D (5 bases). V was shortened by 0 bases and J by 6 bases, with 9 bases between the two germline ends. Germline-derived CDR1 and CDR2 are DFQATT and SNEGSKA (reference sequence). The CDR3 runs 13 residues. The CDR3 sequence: CSARDREGQPQHF. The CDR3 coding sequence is TGCAGTGCTAGAGACAGGGAAGGTCAGCCCCAGCATTTT.

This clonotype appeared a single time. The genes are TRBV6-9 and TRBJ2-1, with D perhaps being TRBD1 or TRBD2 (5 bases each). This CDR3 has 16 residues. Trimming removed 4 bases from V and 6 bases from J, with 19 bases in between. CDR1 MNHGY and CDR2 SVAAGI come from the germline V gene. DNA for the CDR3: TGTGCCAGCAGTTCCCCGGGGCAGCGGACCTGCAATGAGCAGTTCTTC. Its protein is CASSSPGQRTCNEQFF.

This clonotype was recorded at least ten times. CDR3 bases: TGTGCCAGCAGTTCCTTCCCAGGGGCCTATGGCTACACCTTC. Its translation: CASSSFPGAYGYTF. The chain carries TRBV28 and TRBJ1-2, with D possibly being TRBD1 (6 bases). V shed 4 bases and J shed 4 bases, with 13 bases lying between them. The CDR3 has 14 amino acids. The germline CDR1 and CDR2 sequences are MDHEN and SYDVKM.

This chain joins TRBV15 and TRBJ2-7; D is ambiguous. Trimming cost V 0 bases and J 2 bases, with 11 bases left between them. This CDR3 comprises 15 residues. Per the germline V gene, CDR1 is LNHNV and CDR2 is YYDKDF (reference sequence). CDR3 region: CATSRDEGWAYEQYF. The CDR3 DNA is TGTGCCACCAGCAGAGATGAAGGATGGGCCTACGAGCAGTACTTC.

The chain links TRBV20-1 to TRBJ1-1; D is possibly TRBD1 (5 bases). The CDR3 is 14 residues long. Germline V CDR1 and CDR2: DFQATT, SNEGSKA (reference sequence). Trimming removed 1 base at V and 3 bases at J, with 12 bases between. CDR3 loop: CSARVDRGDTEAFF. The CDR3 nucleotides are TGCAGTGCTAGAGTGGACCGAGGGGACACTGAAGCTTTCTTT.

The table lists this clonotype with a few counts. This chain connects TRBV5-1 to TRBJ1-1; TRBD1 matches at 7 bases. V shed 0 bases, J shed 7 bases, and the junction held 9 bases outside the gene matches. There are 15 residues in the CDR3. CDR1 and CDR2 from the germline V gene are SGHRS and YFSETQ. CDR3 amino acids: CASSLANRGKGEAFF. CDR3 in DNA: TGCGCCAGCAGCTTGGCCAACAGGGGTAAAGGTGAAGCTTTCTTT.

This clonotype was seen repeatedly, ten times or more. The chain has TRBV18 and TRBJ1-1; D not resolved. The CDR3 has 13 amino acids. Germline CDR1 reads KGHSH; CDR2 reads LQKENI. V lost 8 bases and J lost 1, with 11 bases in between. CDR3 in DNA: TGTGCCAGCAGTCCTACAGCGAACACTGAAGCTTTCTTT. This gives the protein CASSPTANTEAFF.

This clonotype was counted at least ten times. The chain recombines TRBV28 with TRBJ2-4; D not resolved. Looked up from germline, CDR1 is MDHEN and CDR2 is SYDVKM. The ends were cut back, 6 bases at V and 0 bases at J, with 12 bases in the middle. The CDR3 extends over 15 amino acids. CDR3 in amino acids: CASSRYPLAKNIQYF. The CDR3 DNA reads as TGTGCCAGCAGCCGCTATCCCCTAGCCAAAAACATTCAGTACTTC.

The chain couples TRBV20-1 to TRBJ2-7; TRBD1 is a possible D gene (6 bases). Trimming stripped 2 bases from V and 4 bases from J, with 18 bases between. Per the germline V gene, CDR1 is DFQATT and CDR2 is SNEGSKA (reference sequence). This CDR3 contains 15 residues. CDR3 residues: CSARSSWQGSYEQYF. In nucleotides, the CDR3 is TGCAGTGCTAGATCGAGTTGGCAGGGGAGTTACGAGCAGTACTTC.

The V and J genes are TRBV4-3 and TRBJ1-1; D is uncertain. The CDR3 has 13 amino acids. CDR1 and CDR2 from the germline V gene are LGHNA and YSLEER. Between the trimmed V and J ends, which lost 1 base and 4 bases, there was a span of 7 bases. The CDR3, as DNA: TGCGCCAGCAGCCAAGGGGTTGTCACTGAAGCTTTCTTT. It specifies CASSQGVVTEAFF.

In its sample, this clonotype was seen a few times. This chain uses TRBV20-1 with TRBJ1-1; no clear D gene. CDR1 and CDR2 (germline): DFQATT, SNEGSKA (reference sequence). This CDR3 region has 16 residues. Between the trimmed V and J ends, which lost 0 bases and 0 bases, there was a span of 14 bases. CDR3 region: CSARDSTEEMNTEAFF. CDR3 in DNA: TGCAGTGCTAGAGATTCTACTGAGGAGATGAACACTGAAGCTTTCTTT.

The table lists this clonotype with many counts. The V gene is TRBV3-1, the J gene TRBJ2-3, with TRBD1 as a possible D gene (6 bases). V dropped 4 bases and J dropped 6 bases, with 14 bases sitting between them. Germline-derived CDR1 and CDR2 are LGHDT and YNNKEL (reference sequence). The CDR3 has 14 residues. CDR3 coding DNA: TGTGCCAGCAGCCCAGGGGCCAGGGTGGATACGCAGTATTTT. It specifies CASSPGARVDTQYF.

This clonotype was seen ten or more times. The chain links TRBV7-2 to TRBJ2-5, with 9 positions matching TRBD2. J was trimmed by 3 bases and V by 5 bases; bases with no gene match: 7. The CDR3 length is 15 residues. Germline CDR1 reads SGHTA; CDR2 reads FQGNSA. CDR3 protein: CASSAGGGAEETQYF. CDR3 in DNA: TGTGCCAGCAGCGCGGGGGGGGGGGCCGAAGAGACCCAGTACTTC.

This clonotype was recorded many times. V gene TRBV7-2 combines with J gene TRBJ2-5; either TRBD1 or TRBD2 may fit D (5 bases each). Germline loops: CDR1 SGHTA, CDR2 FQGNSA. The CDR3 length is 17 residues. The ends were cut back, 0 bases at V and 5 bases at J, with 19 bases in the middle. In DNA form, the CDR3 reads TGTGCCAGCAGCTTAGCGCACTCGGGACGATGGGACGAGACCCAGTACTTC. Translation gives CASSLAHSGRWDETQYF.

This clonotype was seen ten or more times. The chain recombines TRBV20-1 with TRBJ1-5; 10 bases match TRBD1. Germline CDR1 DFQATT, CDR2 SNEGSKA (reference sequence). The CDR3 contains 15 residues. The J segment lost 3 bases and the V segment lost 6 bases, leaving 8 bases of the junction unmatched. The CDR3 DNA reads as TGCAGTGCAATTAGACAGGGGGCGGTCAATCAGCCCCAGCATTTT. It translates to CSAIRQGAVNQPQHF.

CDR3 nucleotides: TGTGCCAGTATCTTGGGACAGGGTATGGGTCAGCCCCAGCATTTT. It encodes CASILGQGMGQPQHF. This chain joins TRBV2 and TRBJ1-5; 9 nucleotides agree with TRBD1. V lost 9 bases to trimming and J lost 6 bases; unmatched junction nucleotides: 12. Germline loops: CDR1 SNHLY, CDR2 FYNNEI. The CDR3 is 15 amino acids. The full variable domain, its missing parts supplied by reference TRBV2 and TRBJ1-5, is EPEVTQTPSHQVTQMGQEVILRCVPISNHLYFYWYRQILGQKVEFLVSFYNNEISEKSEIFDDQFSVERPDGSNFTLKIRSTKLEDSAMYFCASILGQGMGQPQHFGDGTRLSIL.

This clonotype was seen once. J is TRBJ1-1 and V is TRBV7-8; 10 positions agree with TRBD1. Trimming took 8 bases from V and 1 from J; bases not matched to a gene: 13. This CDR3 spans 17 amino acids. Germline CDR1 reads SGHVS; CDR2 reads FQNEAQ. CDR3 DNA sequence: TGTGCCAGCTTTAGCGACAGGGGGCTAGGGAGGAACACTGAAGCTTTCTTT. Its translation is CASFSDRGLGRNTEAFF.

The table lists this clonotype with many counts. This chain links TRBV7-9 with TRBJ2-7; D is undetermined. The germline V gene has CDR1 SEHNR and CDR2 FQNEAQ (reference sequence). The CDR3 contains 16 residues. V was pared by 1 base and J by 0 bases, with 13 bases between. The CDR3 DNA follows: TGTGCCAGCAGCTTAGGCTCCTCAGCGAGCTCCTACGAGCAGTACTTC. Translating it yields CASSLGSSASSYEQYF.

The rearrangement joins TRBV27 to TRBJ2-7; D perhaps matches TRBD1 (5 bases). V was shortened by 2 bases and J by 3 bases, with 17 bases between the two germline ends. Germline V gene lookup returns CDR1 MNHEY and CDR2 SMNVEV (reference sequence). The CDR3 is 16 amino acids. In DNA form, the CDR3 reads TGTGCCAGCAGTTTAGTTGGGCAAGGGGAAGTCTACGAGCAGTACTTC. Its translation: CASSLVGQGEVYEQYF.

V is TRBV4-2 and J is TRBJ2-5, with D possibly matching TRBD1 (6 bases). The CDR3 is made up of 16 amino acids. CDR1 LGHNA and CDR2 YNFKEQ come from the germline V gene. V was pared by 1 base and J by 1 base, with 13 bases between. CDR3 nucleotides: TGTGCCAGCAGCCAAGGGAAGCAGGGGCCCCAAGAGACCCAGTACTTC. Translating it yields CASSQGKQGPQETQYF.

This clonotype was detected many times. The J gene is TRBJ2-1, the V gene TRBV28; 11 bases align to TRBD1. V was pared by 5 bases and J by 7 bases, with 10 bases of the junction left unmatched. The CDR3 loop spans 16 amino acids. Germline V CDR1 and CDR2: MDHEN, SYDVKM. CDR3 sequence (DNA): TGTGCCAGCAGTCTCAATACCGGGACAGGGGGTAATGAGCAGTTCTTC. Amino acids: CASSLNTGTGGNEQFF. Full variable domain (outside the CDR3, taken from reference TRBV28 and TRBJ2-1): DVKVTQSSRYLVKRTGEKVFLECVQDMDHENMFWYRQDPGLGLRLIYFSYDVKMKEKGDIPEGYSVSREKKERFSLILESASTNQTSMYLCASSLNTGTGGNEQFFGPGTRLTVL.

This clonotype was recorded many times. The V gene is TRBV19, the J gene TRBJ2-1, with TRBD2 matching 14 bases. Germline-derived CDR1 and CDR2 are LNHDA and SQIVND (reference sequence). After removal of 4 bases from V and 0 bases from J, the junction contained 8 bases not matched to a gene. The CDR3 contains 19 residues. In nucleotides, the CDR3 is TGTGCCAGTAGTACCCCCGGGACTAGCGGGAGTAGCTCCTACAATGAGCAGTTCTTC. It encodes CASSTPGTSGSSSYNEQFF.

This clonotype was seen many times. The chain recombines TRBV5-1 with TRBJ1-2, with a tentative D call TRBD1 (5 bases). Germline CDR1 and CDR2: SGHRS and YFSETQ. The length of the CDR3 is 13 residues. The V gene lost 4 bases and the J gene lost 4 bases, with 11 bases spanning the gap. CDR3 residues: CASSPGTFYGYTF. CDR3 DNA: TGCGCCAGCAGCCCAGGGACTTTCTATGGCTACACCTTC.

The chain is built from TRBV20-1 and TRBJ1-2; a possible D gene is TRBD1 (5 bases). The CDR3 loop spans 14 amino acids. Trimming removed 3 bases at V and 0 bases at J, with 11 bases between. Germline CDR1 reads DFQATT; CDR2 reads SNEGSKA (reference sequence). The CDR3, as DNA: TGCAGTGCTAGGGGGGGGGAATCTAACTATGGCTACACCTTC. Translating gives CSARGGESNYGYTF.